Each of the 17 T cell receptor beta chains below was sequenced from the same sample in a study of T cell responses to AZD1222 COVID-19 vaccine. This table comes from immunoSEQ multiplex PCR, and its TCRdb copy is limited to in-frame clones, with some not included. The sample records some 87,000 clones, around 89% being singletons. Sequenced material: peripheral blood, taken on day 0 of AZD1222 vaccination. These receptors were collected from an adult in good health.

The CDR3 reads CATSDPGLGNTGEQYF. DNA of the CDR3: TGTGCCACCAGTGACCCGGGACTAGGAAACACCGGCGAGCAGTACTTC. The V and J genes are TRBV24-1 and TRBJ2-7, with 8 bases fitting TRBD2. Germline V lookup: CDR1 KGHDR, CDR2 SFDVKD. The CDR3 length is 16 residues. V dropped 4 bases and J dropped 6; count of bases not matched to a gene: 13.

The V and J genes are TRBV10-3 and TRBJ2-5; 10 positions agree with TRBD1. J was trimmed by 5 bases and V by 0 bases; bases with no gene match: 3. CDR3 length: 15 residues. From germline, CDR1 is ENHRY and CDR2 SYGVKD. The chain's CDR3 is CAISESRDRGETQYF. The CDR3 nucleotides read TGTGCCATCAGTGAGTCCCGGGACAGGGGTGAGACCCAGTACTTC.

This sequence joins TRBV28 and TRBJ2-3, with TRBD1 matching over 7 bases. V lost 8 bases to trimming and J lost 4 bases; unmatched junction nucleotides: 3. The CDR3 sequence is 12 residues long. CDR1 is MDHEN, CDR2 SYDVKM, per germline. CDR3 sequence (DNA): TGTGCCAGCGGCCAGGGGGCAGATACGCAGTATTTT. This gives the protein CASGQGADTQYF. The full variable domain, rest sourced from reference TRBV28 and TRBJ2-3, is DVKVTQSSRYLVKRTGEKVFLECVQDMDHENMFWYRQDPGLGLRLIYFSYDVKMKEKGDIPEGYSVSREKKERFSLILESASTNQTSMYLCASGQGADTQYFGPGTRLTVL.

The rearrangement uses TRBV29-1 and TRBJ1-1; 10 nucleotides match TRBD1. This CDR3 is 16 amino acids long. V lost 5 bases and J lost 0; bases outside the gene matches: 9. Germline CDR1 is SQVTM and CDR2 is ANQGSEA. The CDR3 loop is CSVQLRTGGMNTEAFF. CDR3 coding DNA: TGCAGCGTTCAACTTAGGACAGGGGGGATGAACACTGAAGCTTTCTTT.

The chain is built from TRBV9 and TRBJ2-7; 10 bases are shared with TRBD1. V was clipped by 3 bases and J by 3 bases; unmatched bases: 6. Germline V gene lookup returns CDR1 SGDLS and CDR2 YYNGEE. The CDR3 runs to 15 residues. The CDR3 reads CASSGGGTGVYEQYF. CDR3 bases: TGTGCCAGCAGCGGAGGCGGGACAGGGGTCTACGAGCAGTACTTC.

This clone was recorded once. The rearrangement uses TRBV24-1 and TRBJ2-1; 7 nucleotides align to TRBD1. Unmatched junction bases numbered 7, after V lost 3 bases and J lost 6 bases. The CDR3 is made up of 15 amino acids. Germline V gene sequence: CDR1 KGHDR, CDR2 SFDVKD. The CDR3 DNA is TGTGCCACCAGTGATCTCACTCGGGACAGCAATGAGCAGTTCTTC. This sequence encodes CATSDLTRDSNEQFF.

V gene TRBV2 combines with J gene TRBJ2-6; D is ambiguous. Germline V gene data show CDR1 as SNHLY and CDR2 as FYNNEI. The CDR3 has 16 residues. The DNA for the CDR3 is TGTGCTATTCCCGGCGAAGTTGGCTCTGGGGCCAACGTCCTGACTTTC. This translates into CAIPGEVGSGANVLTF. The full variable domain, with the rest looked up from reference TRBV2 and TRBJ2-6, is EPEVTQTPSHQVTQMGQEVILRCVPISNHLYFYWYRQILGQKVEFLVSFYNNEISEKSEIFDDQFSVERPDGSNFTLKIRSTKLEDSAMYFCAIPGEVGSGANVLTFGAGSRLTVL.

This CDR3 is CSVGPGKANYGYTF. As DNA, the CDR3 is TGCAGCGTTGGCCCGGGAAAAGCTAACTATGGCTACACCTTC. This chain joins TRBV29-1 and TRBJ1-2; D gene ambiguous. From germline, CDR1 is SQVTM and CDR2 ANQGSEA. The V end was cut by 4 bases, the J end by 0 bases, with 12 bases between. The CDR3 contains 14 residues.

The chain uses TRBV9 and TRBJ1-1; the D is unclear. The CDR3 is made up of 15 amino acids. Germline V lookup: CDR1 SGDLS, CDR2 YYNGEE. V lost 3 bases to trimming and J lost 4 bases, with 16 bases between them. In DNA, the CDR3 is TGTGCCAGCAGCGCCCGAGGCGCAGAAAGCACTGAAGCTTTCTTT. Translating it yields CASSARGAESTEAFF.

The genes are TRBV2 and TRBJ2-7; 7 nucleotides line up with TRBD1. Losses at the gene ends were 6 bases for V and 5 bases for J; bases not matched to a gene: 10. This CDR3 comprises 14 residues. Looked up from germline, CDR1 is SNHLY and CDR2 is FYNNEI. The CDR3 nucleotides read TGTGCCAGCAGGGGCGGGCAGGGGGTCCACGAGCAGTACTTC. Its translation: CASRGGQGVHEQYF.

The rearrangement joins TRBV18 to TRBJ2-7, with D perhaps given as TRBD1 or TRBD2 (5 bases each). Trimming shortened V by 5 bases and J by 3 bases, and 11 bases separated the two germline ends. The CDR3 has 13 residues. The germline V gene has CDR1 KGHSH and CDR2 LQKENI. This CDR3 reads CASSGQGSYEQYF. The CDR3, as DNA: TGTGCCAGCTCAGGACAAGGGAGCTACGAGCAGTACTTC.

This chain uses TRBV15 with TRBJ1-4; D is possibly TRBD1 (5 bases). V dropped 4 bases and J dropped 12 bases, with 24 bases sitting between them. The CDR3 length is 16 residues. CDR1 is LNHNV, CDR2 YYDKDF, per germline (reference sequence). CDR3 residues: CATSTQMGDSLLELFF. The CDR3 coding sequence is TGTGCCACCAGCACACAAATGGGGGACTCCCTGTTGGAACTGTTTTTT.

This chain connects TRBV7-2 to TRBJ2-2; D is undetermined. The CDR3 runs to 13 residues. In germline, CDR1 is SGHTA, CDR2 FQGNSA. Trimming took off 2 bases at V and 5 bases at J, with 6 bases between the two ends. This CDR3 is CASSLPATGELFF. CDR3 sequence (DNA): TGTGCCAGCAGCTTACCGGCGACCGGGGAGCTGTTTTTT. The complete variable domain, with remaining parts taken from reference TRBV7-2 and TRBJ2-2, reads GAGVSQSPSNKVTEKGKDVELRCDPISGHTALYWYRQSLGQGLEFLIYFQGNSAPDKSGLPSDRFSAERTGGSVSTLTIQRTQQEDSAVYLCASSLPATGELFFGEGSRLTVL.

A few counts support this clone. The chain couples TRBV15 to TRBJ2-1; TRBD2 is a possible D gene (6 bases). The ends were cut back, 5 bases at V and 3 bases at J, with 11 bases in the middle. The CDR3 is made up of 14 amino acids. Germline V gene sequence: CDR1 LNHNV, CDR2 YYDKDF (reference sequence). CDR3 in amino acids: CATSGGTDYNEQFF. The CDR3 nucleotides read TGTGCCACCAGCGGCGGGACGGACTACAATGAGCAGTTCTTC.

This clone is a singleton in its sample. The chain uses TRBV10-3 and TRBJ2-7; D is unclear. The V end was cut by 3 bases, the J end by 6 bases, with 30 bases between. The CDR3 runs 19 residues. The V gene's germline CDR1 is ENHRY and CDR2 SYGVKD. This CDR3 reads CAISDSGIYSQTSFLEQYF. CDR3 sequence (DNA): TGTGCCATCAGTGATAGTGGGATCTACAGCCAGACGTCCTTCCTCGAGCAGTACTTC.

This chain connects TRBV5-1 to TRBJ1-5, with 8 bases fitting TRBD1. This CDR3 region has 14 residues. Germline CDR1 SGHRS, CDR2 YFSETQ. V was clipped by 4 bases and J by 7 bases; unmatched bases: 7. The CDR3 sequence: CASSPQGVGQPQHF. CDR3 DNA sequence: TGCGCCAGCAGCCCACAGGGGGTGGGGCAGCCCCAGCATTTT.

The chain employs TRBV19 and TRBJ1-2; D remains ambiguous. The germline gives CDR1 LNHDA, CDR2 SQIVND (reference sequence). Trimming pared 7 bases from V and 4 bases from J, leaving 16 bases between. The CDR3 covers 14 residues. The CDR3 is CASKETSRGYGYTF. In DNA, the CDR3 is TGTGCCAGTAAAGAGACCTCTCGAGGCTATGGCTACACCTTC. The whole variable domain, remainder taken from reference TRBV19 and TRBJ1-2, is DGGITQSPKYLFRKEGQNVTLSCEQNLNHDAMYWYRQDPGQGLRLIYYSQIVNDFQKGDIAEGYSVSREKKESFPLTVTSAQKNPTAFYLCASKETSRGYGYTFGSGTRLTVV.